This TCR beta chain is from a study of identical twins. General observations from the study: Beta out-of-frame sequences showed weaker excess twin sharing.

The V and J ends lost 1 base and 4 bases respectively, with 13 bases between them. Looked up from germline, CDR1 is SGHRS and CDR2 is YFSETQ. The CDR3 consists of 15 residues. Unique molecular identifiers were present on the cDNA, which also gained a universal primer site by template switching. TCRdb re-derived calls from the 5' RACE reads in MiXCR, one entry per CDR3 protein. The sample holds roughly 480,000 distinct CDR3 sequences, 20% to 25% seen once. Remarks on this clonotype: Its specificity is unknown.

The same specimen was also included in a second study, on T cells expressing NK-cell markers. That publication notes: It was sorted CD3+CD56+NKG2C+, CD3+CD56+NKG2C- and CD3+CD56-NKG2C+ T cells that supplied the TCR beta repertoires.

V usage is TRBV5-1 and J usage is TRBJ2-3, with TRBD1 as a possible D gene (6 bases). The sequence was obtained from a woman aged 18-29 years in good health. What was sequenced was CD4+ T cells sorted from blood. This chain's CDR3 is CASSLTDRGSDTQYF. CDR3 DNA: TGCGCCAGCAGCTTGACGGACAGAGGCTCAGATACGCAGTATTTT.